These 15 T cell receptor beta chains share one sample of origin, sequenced in a study of cytomegalovirus exposure and HLA in healthy donors. PCR used 60 Vbeta primers and 13 Jbeta primers. Profiling relied on immunoSEQ multiplex PCR, and the TCRdb table lists in-frame clones only, not all of them. Of around 20,000 clones in the sample, about 70% are singletons; the top ten hold 3.7%. Sample: PBMCs. These TCRs come from a man between 18 and 29 years old in good health and CMV-seronegative.

The gene calls are TRBV30 and TRBJ1-1; D perhaps matches TRBD1 (5 bases). V was pared by 0 bases and J by 1 base, with 12 bases between. In germline, CDR1 is GTSNPN, CDR2 SVGIG (reference sequence). This CDR3 has 15 residues. The CDR3 nucleotides read TGTGCCTGGAGTGTATGGGGCAGCACGAACACTGAAGCTTTCTTT. Its protein product is CAWSVWGSTNTEAFF.

The rearrangement links TRBV15 to TRBJ2-7; D not certain. The CDR3 runs to 15 residues. The germline V gene encodes CDR1 LNHNV and CDR2 YYDKDF (reference sequence). The ends were cut back, 0 bases at V and 5 bases at J, with 14 bases in the middle. CDR3 region: CATSRDPAGTDEQYF. CDR3 sequence (DNA): TGTGCCACCAGCAGAGATCCCGCAGGAACTGACGAGCAGTACTTC.

The rearrangement links TRBV29-1 to TRBJ2-1, with 8 bases identical to TRBD1. Germline lookup yields CDR1 SQVTM and CDR2 ANQGSEA. V was pared by 4 bases and J by 4 bases, with 3 bases of the junction left unmatched. The length of the CDR3 is 13 residues. The CDR3 sequence: CSVGTGLYNEQFF. CDR3 in DNA: TGCAGCGTTGGGACAGGGTTGTACAATGAGCAGTTCTTC.

The chain is built from TRBV29-1 and TRBJ1-1; D is undetermined. This CDR3 is 13 amino acids long. CDR1 is SQVTM, CDR2 ANQGSEA, per germline. The V gene lost 7 bases and the J gene lost 1 base, with 13 bases spanning the gap. In nucleotides, the CDR3 is TGCAGCGAAAAAGCAGGAGGGAACACTGAAGCTTTCTTT. This sequence encodes CSEKAGGNTEAFF. Variable domain in full (rest from reference TRBV29-1 and TRBJ1-1): SAVISQKPSRDICQRGTSLTIQCQVDSQVTMMFWYRQQPGQSLTLIATANQGSEATYESGFVIDKFPISRPNLTFSTLTVSNMSPEDSSIYLCSEKAGGNTEAFFGQGTRLTVV.

V and J are TRBV20-1 and TRBJ1-5; 7 bases agree with TRBD1. This CDR3 is built from 11 residues. V shed 6 bases, J shed 5 bases, and the junction held 1 base outside the gene matches. Germline lookup yields CDR1 DFQATT and CDR2 SNEGSKA (reference sequence). CDR3 nucleotides: TGCAGTGCCAGGGGGGATCAGCCCCAGCATTTT. Translated: CSARGDQPQHF.

The V call is TRBV7-2, the J call TRBJ2-7, with a tentative D call TRBD1 (5 bases). The CDR3 length is 14 residues. The germline V gene has CDR1 SGHTA and CDR2 FQGNSA. V lost 5 bases and J 2 bases, leaving 13 bases between the germline ends. The CDR3 protein is CASSASQGPYEQYF. CDR3 coding DNA: TGTGCCAGCAGCGCGAGCCAGGGTCCCTACGAGCAGTACTTC.

This sequence joins TRBV4-3 and TRBJ1-4, with 10 bases lining up with TRBD1. The germline V gene has CDR1 LGHNA and CDR2 YSLEER. The CDR3 length is 17 residues. The J segment lost 4 bases and the V segment lost 3 bases, leaving 8 bases of the junction unmatched. The CDR3 region has the DNA TGCGCCAGCAGCCAGACAGGGACAGGGGCCTTTAATGAAAAACTGTTTTTT. As protein: CASSQTGTGAFNEKLFF.

The chain uses TRBV25-1 and TRBJ1-6; the match to TRBD1 covers 8 bases. The V gene end was trimmed by 5 bases and the J gene end by 3 bases; junction bases not matched to a gene: 3. There are 15 residues in the CDR3. Per the germline V gene, CDR1 is MGHDK and CDR2 is SYGVNS. In nucleotides, the CDR3 is TGTGCCAGCAGTATCGGGACAGGCTATAATTCACCCCTCCACTTT. This codes for CASSIGTGYNSPLHF.

This clone was seen a few times. V usage is TRBV2 and J usage is TRBJ1-1, with a tentative D call TRBD1 (5 bases). Germline CDR1 is SNHLY and CDR2 is FYNNEI. The CDR3 loop spans 14 amino acids. V shed 2 bases and J shed 4 bases, with 11 bases lying between them. The CDR3 loop reads CASSEHGRGTEAFF. As DNA, the CDR3 is TGTGCCAGCAGTGAACATGGGAGGGGCACTGAAGCTTTCTTT. Full variable domain (missing parts from reference TRBV2 and TRBJ1-1): EPEVTQTPSHQVTQMGQEVILRCVPISNHLYFYWYRQILGQKVEFLVSFYNNEISEKSEIFDDQFSVERPDGSNFTLKIRSTKLEDSAMYFCASSEHGRGTEAFFGQGTRLTVV.

The rearrangement links TRBV12-5 to TRBJ2-7; 8 bases are shared with TRBD1. The CDR3 extends over 16 amino acids. V shed 3 bases, J shed 6 bases, and the junction held 13 bases outside the gene matches. CDR1 is LGHNT, CDR2 FRNRAP, per germline. The CDR3 DNA reads TGTGCTAGTGGTTTCACATCCCGACAGGGGCGTAGCGAGCAGTACTTC. Encoded protein: CASGFTSRQGRSEQYF.

This clone was found once. V usage is TRBV7-9 and J usage is TRBJ1-1, with D unresolved. The V and J ends lost 5 bases and 4 bases respectively, with 11 bases between them. The CDR3 is 13 residues long. Germline CDR1 reads SEHNR; CDR2 reads FQNEAQ (reference sequence). CDR3 in DNA: TGTGCCAGCAGCCCCTACGATGGCACTGAAGCTTTCTTT. It codes for CASSPYDGTEAFF.

This chain joins TRBV25-1 and TRBJ2-1, with 8 bases lining up with TRBD1. CDR1 MGHDK and CDR2 SYGVNS come from the germline V gene. The CDR3 covers 14 residues. V was pared by 5 bases and J by 5 bases, with 5 bases of the junction left unmatched. For the CDR3, the DNA is TGTGCCAGCAGTCCCCGGACAGGGCACAATGAGCAGTTCTTC. This encodes CASSPRTGHNEQFF.

The genes are TRBV7-9 and TRBJ1-1; D is unclear. The CDR3 consists of 15 residues. Per the germline V gene, CDR1 is SEHNR and CDR2 is FQNEAQ (reference sequence). The V and J ends lost 5 bases and 2 bases respectively, with 15 bases between them. CDR3 in amino acids: CASSQAGSSNTEAFF. In DNA form, the CDR3 reads TGTGCCAGCAGCCAGGCGGGGTCATCAAACACTGAAGCTTTCTTT.

V gene TRBV4-3 combines with J gene TRBJ1-6, with D perhaps TRBD1 (6 bases). Germline CDR1 is LGHNA and CDR2 is YSLEER. This CDR3 is 15 amino acids long. The V end was cut by 0 bases, the J end by 7 bases, with 10 bases between. Here the CDR3 DNA reads TGCGCCAGCAGCCAAGACAGGGGCAGCAATTCACCCCTCCACTTT. Amino acids: CASSQDRGSNSPLHF.

This chain uses TRBV29-1 with TRBJ1-3; TRBD1 is a possible D gene (5 bases). The germline V and J ends were trimmed by 6 bases and 2 bases, with 14 bases remaining between them. The length of the CDR3 is 14 residues. Germline-derived CDR1 and CDR2 are SQVTM and ANQGSEA. CDR3 loop: CSVESQGTGNTIYF. The DNA for the CDR3 is TGCAGCGTGGAGAGCCAGGGAACTGGAAACACCATATATTTT.